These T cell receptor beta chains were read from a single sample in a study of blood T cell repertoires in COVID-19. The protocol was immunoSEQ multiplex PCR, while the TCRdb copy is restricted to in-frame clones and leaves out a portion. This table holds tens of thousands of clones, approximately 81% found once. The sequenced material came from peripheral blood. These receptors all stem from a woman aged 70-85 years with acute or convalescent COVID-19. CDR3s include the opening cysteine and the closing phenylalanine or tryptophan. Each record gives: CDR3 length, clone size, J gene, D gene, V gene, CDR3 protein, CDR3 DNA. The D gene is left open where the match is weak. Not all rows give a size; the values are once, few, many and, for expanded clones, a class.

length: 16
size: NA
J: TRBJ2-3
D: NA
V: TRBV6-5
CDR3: CASSYVPGEATDTQYF
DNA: TGTGCCAGCAGTTACGTCCCAGGGGAAGCCACAGATACGCAGTATTTT

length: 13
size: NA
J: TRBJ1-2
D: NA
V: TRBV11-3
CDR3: CAISGIANYGYTF
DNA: TGTGCCATTTCGGGAATTGCTAACTATGGCTACACCTTC

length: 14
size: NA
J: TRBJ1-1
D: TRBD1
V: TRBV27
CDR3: CASSLAGQAGKAFF
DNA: TGTGCCAGCAGTTTAGCGGGACAGGCGGGGAAAGCTTTCTTT

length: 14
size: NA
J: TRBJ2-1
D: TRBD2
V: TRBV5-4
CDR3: CASSLVSSGVKQFF
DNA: TGTGCCAGCAGCTTGGTTTCTAGCGGGGTTAAGCAGTTCTTC

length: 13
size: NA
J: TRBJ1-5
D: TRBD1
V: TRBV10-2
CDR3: CASRMTGDQPQHF
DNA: TGCGCCAGCAGAATGACAGGGGACCAGCCCCAGCATTTT

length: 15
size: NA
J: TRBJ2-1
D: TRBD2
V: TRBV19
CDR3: CASSLTGTSGNEQFF
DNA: TGTGCCAGTAGTCTTACCGGGACTAGCGGCAATGAGCAGTTCTTC

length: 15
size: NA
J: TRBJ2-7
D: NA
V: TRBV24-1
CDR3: CATSDPHRGGDEQYF
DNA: TGTGCCACCAGTGACCCCCACAGGGGGGGCGATGAGCAGTACTTC

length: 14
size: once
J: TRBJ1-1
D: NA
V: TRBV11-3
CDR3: CASIGQHMNTEAFF
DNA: TGTGCCAGCATAGGACAGCACATGAACACTGAAGCTTTCTTT

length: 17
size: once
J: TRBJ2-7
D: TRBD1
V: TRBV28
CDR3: CASSRGPSTGTTYEQYF
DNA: TGTGCCAGCAGTAGGGGACCATCGACAGGGACAACCTACGAGCAGTACTTC

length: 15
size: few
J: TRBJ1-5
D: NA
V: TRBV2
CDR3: CASSGSTGRMQPQHF
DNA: TGTGCCAGCAGTGGAAGTACAGGGCGCATGCAGCCCCAGCATTTT

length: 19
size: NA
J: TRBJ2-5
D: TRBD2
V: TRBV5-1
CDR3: CASSSPGVAGGPDQETQYF
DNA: TGCGCCAGCAGCTCACCCGGGGTAGCGGGAGGGCCGGACCAAGAGACCCAGTACTTC

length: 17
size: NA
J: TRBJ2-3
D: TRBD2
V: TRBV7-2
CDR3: CASSPPGLAGGTDTQYF
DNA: TGTGCCAGCAGCCCACCCGGGCTAGCGGGAGGTACAGATACGCAGTATTTT

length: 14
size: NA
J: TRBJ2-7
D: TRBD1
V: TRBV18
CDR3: CASSPGGTGSEQYF
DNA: TGTGCCAGCTCGCCGGGTGGGACAGGGAGCGAGCAGTACTTC

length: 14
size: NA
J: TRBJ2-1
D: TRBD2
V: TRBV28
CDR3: CASGKEAGLGEQFF
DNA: TGTGCCAGCGGGAAAGAAGCGGGACTCGGTGAGCAGTTCTTC

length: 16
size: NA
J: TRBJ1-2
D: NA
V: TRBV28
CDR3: CASSLSIGGGTYGYTF
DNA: TGTGCCAGCAGTTTGTCGATCGGGGGGGGTACTTATGGCTACACCTTC

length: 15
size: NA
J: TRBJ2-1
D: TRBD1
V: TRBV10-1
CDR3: CASSEGTGGYNEQFF
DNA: TGCGCCAGCAGTGAGGGGACAGGGGGCTACAATGAGCAGTTCTTC

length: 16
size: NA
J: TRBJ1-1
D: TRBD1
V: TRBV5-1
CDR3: CASSPPTGGMNTEAFF
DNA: TGCGCCAGCAGCCCCCCAACAGGGGGAATGAACACTGAAGCTTTCTTT

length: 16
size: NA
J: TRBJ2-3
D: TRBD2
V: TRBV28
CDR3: CASSQLSGTLTDTQYF
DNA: TGTGCCAGCAGTCAACTTAGCGGGACCCTCACAGATACGCAGTATTTT

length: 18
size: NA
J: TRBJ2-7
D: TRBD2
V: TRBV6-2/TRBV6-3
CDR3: CASSYSSGLAGGGYEQYF
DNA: TGTGCCAGCAGTTACTCAAGTGGACTAGCGGGAGGGGGCTACGAGCAGTACTTC

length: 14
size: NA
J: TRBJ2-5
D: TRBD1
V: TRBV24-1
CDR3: CATSDRGRVETQYF
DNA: TGTGCCACCAGTGATAGGGGGCGAGTCGAGACCCAGTACTTC

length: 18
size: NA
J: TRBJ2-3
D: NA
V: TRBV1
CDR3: CTSSQALWTSGSTDTQYF
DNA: TGCACCAGCAGCCAAGCCCTCTGGACTAGCGGAAGCACAGATACGCAGTATTTT

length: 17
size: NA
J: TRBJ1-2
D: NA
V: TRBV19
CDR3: CASSDLTQGRYTYGYTF
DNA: TGTGCCAGTAGTGACCTGACGCAGGGGCGCTATACCTATGGCTACACCTTC

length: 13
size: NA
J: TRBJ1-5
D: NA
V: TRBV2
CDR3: CASGGRINQPQHF
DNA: TGTGCCAGCGGGGGCAGAATCAATCAGCCCCAGCATTTT

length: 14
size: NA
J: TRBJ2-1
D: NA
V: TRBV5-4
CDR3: CASSTSLTSNEQFF
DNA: TGTGCCAGCAGCACCTCCTTGACTTCCAATGAGCAGTTCTTC

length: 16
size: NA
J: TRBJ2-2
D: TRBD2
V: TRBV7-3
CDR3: CASSAPGLPNTGELFF
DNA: TGTGCCAGCAGCGCCCCGGGACTACCGAACACCGGGGAGCTGTTTTTT

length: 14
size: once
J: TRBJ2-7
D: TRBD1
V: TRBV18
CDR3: CASSPRAGGYEQYF
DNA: TGTGCCAGCTCACCGAGGGCAGGGGGCTACGAGCAGTACTTC

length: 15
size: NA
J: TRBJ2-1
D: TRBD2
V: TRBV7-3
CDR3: CASSVSGRGVDEQFF
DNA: TGTGCCAGCAGCGTTAGCGGGAGGGGGGTCGATGAGCAGTTCTTC

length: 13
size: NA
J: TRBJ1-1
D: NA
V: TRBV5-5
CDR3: CASRYQPTGPAFF
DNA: TGTGCCAGCAGATACCAACCAACAGGGCCGGCTTTCTTT

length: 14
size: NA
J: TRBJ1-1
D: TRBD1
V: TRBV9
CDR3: CASSPGQVNTEAFF
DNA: TGTGCCAGCAGTCCAGGACAGGTGAACACTGAAGCTTTCTTT

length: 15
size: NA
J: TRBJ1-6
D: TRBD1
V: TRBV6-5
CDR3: CASSYSGTGYSPLHF
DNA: TGTGCCAGCAGTTATTCCGGGACAGGTTATTCACCCCTCCACTTT

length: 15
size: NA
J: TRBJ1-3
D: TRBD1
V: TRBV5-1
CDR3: CASALTGATGNTIYF
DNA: TGCGCCAGCGCGCTTACAGGGGCAACTGGAAACACCATATATTTT

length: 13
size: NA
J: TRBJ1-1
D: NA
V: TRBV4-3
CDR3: CASSQDTRYEAFF
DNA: TGCGCCAGCAGCCAAGATACGCGGTACGAAGCTTTCTTT

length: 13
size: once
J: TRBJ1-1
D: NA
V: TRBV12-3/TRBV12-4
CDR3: CASSLGQNTEAFF
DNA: TGTGCCAGCAGTTTAGGACAGAACACTGAAGCTTTCTTT

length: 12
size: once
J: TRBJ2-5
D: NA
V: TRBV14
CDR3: CASSLNQETQYF
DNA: TGTGCCAGCAGCCTCAACCAAGAGACCCAGTACTTC

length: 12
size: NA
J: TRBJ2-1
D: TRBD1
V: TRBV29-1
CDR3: CSALGQNNEQFF
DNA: TGCAGCGCCTTGGGACAGAACAATGAGCAGTTCTTC

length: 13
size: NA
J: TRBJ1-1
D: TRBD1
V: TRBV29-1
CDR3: CSVNRGINTEAFF
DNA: TGCAGCGTAAACAGGGGGATAAACACTGAAGCTTTCTTT

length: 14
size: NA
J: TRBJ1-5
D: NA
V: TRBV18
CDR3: CASSPQHSNQPQHF
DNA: TGTGCCAGCTCACCACAACATAGCAATCAGCCCCAGCATTTT

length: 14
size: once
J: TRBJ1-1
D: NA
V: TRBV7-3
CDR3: CASSLSSEGTEAFF
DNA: TGTGCCAGCAGCTTAAGTTCGGAGGGGACTGAAGCTTTCTTT

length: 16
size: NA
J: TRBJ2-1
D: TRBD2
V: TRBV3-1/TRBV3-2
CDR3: CASKKTSGRAFNEQFF
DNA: TGTGCCAGCAAGAAGACTAGCGGGAGGGCCTTCAATGAGCAGTTCTTC

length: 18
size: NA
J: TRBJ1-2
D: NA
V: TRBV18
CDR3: CASSPLGPVKPDVYGYTF
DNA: TGTGCCAGCTCACCACTGGGCCCAGTGAAACCCGACGTCTATGGCTACACCTTC

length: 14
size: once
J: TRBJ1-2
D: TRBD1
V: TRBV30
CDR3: CAWSVSDRGRRYTF
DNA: TGTGCCTGGAGTGTATCCGACAGGGGGCGCAGGTACACCTTC

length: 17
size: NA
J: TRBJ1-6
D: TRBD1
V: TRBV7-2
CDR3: CASSFRDRGSYNSPLHF
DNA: TGTGCCAGCAGCTTCCGGGACAGGGGCTCCTATAATTCACCCCTCCACTTT

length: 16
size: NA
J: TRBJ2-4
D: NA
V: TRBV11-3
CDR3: CASSQNRNLAKNIQYF
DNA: TGCGCCAGCAGCCAGAACCGAAACCTAGCCAAAAACATTCAGTACTTC

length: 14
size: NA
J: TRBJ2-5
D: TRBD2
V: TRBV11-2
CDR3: CASSSGLGFETQYF
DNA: TGTGCCAGCAGCTCGGGACTAGGTTTCGAGACCCAGTACTTC